This TCR beta chain was sequenced for a study of tumor and adjacent non-tumor tissue in lung cancer. The CDR3 is 14 amino acids in total, end residues counted. From germline, CDR1 is MNHEY and CDR2 SVGEGT. This sample's RNA came from whole unsorted tissue. Three rounds of nested PCR, following a modified ARM-PCR protocol, produced the TCRbeta library. TCRdb ran MiXCR on the multiplex PCR reads and lists one entry per CDR3 protein. In the table there are fewer than 120,000 distinct CDR3 sequences, approximately 80% of which are singletons. Details on this clonotype: Given the absence of the conserved phenylalanine or tryptophan at the CDR3 end, a read error is likely. The DNA is omitted, as the CDR3 cannot be located on it reliably, and the CDR3 follows TCRdb's listing.

The sequence was collected from an older man with non-small cell lung cancer. The specimen sequenced was lung tumor tissue. J is TRBJ2-7 and V is TRBV6-2 or TRBV6-3. Here the CDR3 reads CASQLARVTYEQHL.